Listed below are T cell receptor beta chains from one sample, sequenced in a study of blood T cells in healthy people across ages. TCRdb reprocessed the 5' RACE reads via MiXCR and lists one record per CDR3 protein. The sample includes around 1.5 million distinct CDR3 sequences, approximately 40% of them seen just once. The sample was blood. These receptors came from a woman aged 18-29 years in good health. Each CDR3 is given with its conserved first and last residue. A clone size is listed for some rows: how often the clone was seen (once, few, many), or a class if it is expanded.

J gene: TRBJ1-2
V gene: TRBV10-3
clone size: many
CDR3 protein: CAISEQGLAGYTF

J gene: TRBJ2-1
V gene: TRBV4-1
clone size: few
CDR3 protein: CASSQDTVRGGSYNEQFF

J gene: TRBJ2-1
V gene: TRBV10-3
clone size: NA
CDR3 protein: CAILGTGGNGQFF

J gene: NA
V gene: TRBV29-1
clone size: NA
CDR3 protein: CSVEGEGSSYNEQYF

J gene: TRBJ1-6
V gene: TRBV10-3
clone size: many
CDR3 protein: CAIRDSSSPLHF

J gene: TRBJ2-1
V gene: TRBV6-6
clone size: NA
CDR3 protein: CASLGSGGAREQFF

J gene: TRBJ2-1
V gene: TRBV2
clone size: NA
CDR3 protein: CASRRNDGGYYNEQFF

J gene: TRBJ2-3
V gene: TRBV9
clone size: NA
CDR3 protein: CASSVACIEASGGSGDTQYF

J gene: TRBJ2-7
V gene: TRBV4-2
clone size: few
CDR3 protein: CASSHKAGISYEQYF

J gene: TRBJ2-3
V gene: TRBV29-1
clone size: few
CDR3 protein: CSVATGRADTQYF

J gene: TRBJ1-1
V gene: TRBV5-1
clone size: few
CDR3 protein: CASIREAGMNTEAFF

J gene: NA
V gene: TRBV6-1
clone size: few
CDR3 protein: CASRRRFEQYF

J gene: TRBJ1-1
V gene: TRBV4-1
clone size: few
CDR3 protein: CASSPGTKLPDTEAFF

J gene: TRBJ2-1
V gene: TRBV7-3
clone size: NA
CDR3 protein: CASSLTGQTYNEQFF

J gene: TRBJ2-3
V gene: TRBV7-8
clone size: few
CDR3 protein: CASSLGGGPKDTQYF

J gene: TRBJ2-7
V gene: TRBV7-9
clone size: NA
CDR3 protein: CASSLVGLAGAYEQYF

J gene: TRBJ1-1
V gene: TRBV5-1
clone size: NA
CDR3 protein: CASSPGQTFEAFF

J gene: TRBJ2-7
V gene: TRBV2
clone size: NA
CDR3 protein: CASSLTSGSYGQYF

J gene: TRBJ1-2
V gene: TRBV9
clone size: once
CDR3 protein: CASGAGTNYGYTF

J gene: TRBJ2-1
V gene: TRBV9
clone size: NA
CDR3 protein: CASKSGTANNEQFF

J gene: TRBJ2-3
V gene: TRBV10-3
clone size: NA
CDR3 protein: CASRTSSDTQYF

J gene: TRBJ1-2
V gene: TRBV6-5
clone size: NA
CDR3 protein: CASSYSGSTNYGYTF

J gene: TRBJ2-3
V gene: TRBV5-1
clone size: NA
CDR3 protein: CASSLEYGQFTDTQYF

J gene: TRBJ1-1
V gene: TRBV30
clone size: NA
CDR3 protein: CAWNKGAGDTEAFF

J gene: TRBJ1-4
V gene: TRBV7-2
clone size: NA
CDR3 protein: CASSPGTGTEKLFF

J gene: TRBJ2-7
V gene: TRBV18
clone size: NA
CDR3 protein: CASSPNAQGTEQYF

J gene: TRBJ2-1
V gene: TRBV4-1
clone size: many
CDR3 protein: CASSQDWTSGKTHNEQFF

J gene: TRBJ2-7
V gene: TRBV29-1
clone size: once
CDR3 protein: CSVEMGREWVSYEQYF

J gene: TRBJ1-5
V gene: TRBV5-5
clone size: few
CDR3 protein: CASSVRQGDNQPQHF

J gene: TRBJ1-2
V gene: TRBV15
clone size: few
CDR3 protein: CATKANMDRMEGYTF

J gene: TRBJ1-2
V gene: TRBV5-6
clone size: NA
CDR3 protein: CASSLGATYVYTF

J gene: TRBJ2-3
V gene: TRBV2
clone size: NA
CDR3 protein: CASREQGAGDTQYF

J gene: TRBJ2-3
V gene: TRBV29-1
clone size: many
CDR3 protein: CSVAPGDTQYF

J gene: TRBJ2-1
V gene: TRBV6-5
clone size: few
CDR3 protein: CASSYFGARPTGGEQFF

J gene: TRBJ1-4
V gene: TRBV15
clone size: NA
CDR3 protein: CASSRAPGQVEKLFF

J gene: TRBJ2-1
V gene: TRBV4-2
clone size: NA
CDR3 protein: CASSQAPSGRGSYNEQFF

J gene: TRBJ2-1
V gene: TRBV15
clone size: NA
CDR3 protein: CATSRERLAEEQFF

J gene: TRBJ2-3
V gene: TRBV2
clone size: NA
CDR3 protein: CASTYLESTDTQYF

J gene: TRBJ2-5
V gene: TRBV10-3
clone size: NA
CDR3 protein: CAITLDRGMVNEQYF

J gene: TRBJ1-6
V gene: TRBV25-1
clone size: few
CDR3 protein: CASSEGTGNSPLHF

J gene: TRBJ1-2
V gene: TRBV27
clone size: NA
CDR3 protein: CASRPGQGTYGYTF

J gene: NA
V gene: TRBV30
clone size: NA
CDR3 protein: CAGQTGTHEQYF

J gene: TRBJ2-1
V gene: TRBV20-1
clone size: NA
CDR3 protein: CSAPDGETGTYEQFF

J gene: TRBJ2-5
V gene: TRBV20-1
clone size: NA
CDR3 protein: CSARTLDVRETQYF

J gene: TRBJ2-5
V gene: TRBV15
clone size: NA
CDR3 protein: CATSNHRTAQETQYF

J gene: TRBJ2-3
V gene: TRBV4-1
clone size: few
CDR3 protein: CASSQASLEPDTQYF

J gene: TRBJ2-3
V gene: TRBV7-2
clone size: many
CDR3 protein: CASSLTSGTTDTQYF

J gene: TRBJ2-7
V gene: TRBV3-1
clone size: NA
CDR3 protein: CASSQVGRGSFSYEQYF

J gene: TRBJ2-2
V gene: TRBV5-1
clone size: once
CDR3 protein: CASSLVIGGGELFF

J gene: TRBJ1-2
V gene: TRBV19
clone size: NA
CDR3 protein: CASSPGQFGYTF

J gene: TRBJ2-7
V gene: TRBV9
clone size: NA
CDR3 protein: CASSLRTGTSYEQYF

J gene: NA
V gene: TRBV4-1
clone size: few
CDR3 protein: CASSQEEGLVGEQYF

J gene: TRBJ2-5
V gene: TRBV3-1
clone size: NA
CDR3 protein: CACTGGYETQYF

J gene: TRBJ1-3
V gene: TRBV10-3
clone size: few
CDR3 protein: CAIRETGESGNTIYF

J gene: TRBJ2-5
V gene: TRBV4-1
clone size: NA
CDR3 protein: CASGGTEQETQYF

J gene: TRBJ1-2
V gene: TRBV6-6
clone size: NA
CDR3 protein: CASSQAGTGGRDYGYTF

J gene: TRBJ2-3
V gene: TRBV6-1
clone size: few
CDR3 protein: CASSEARLTDTQYF

J gene: TRBJ1-2
V gene: TRBV30
clone size: once
CDR3 protein: CAWNHRGRNYGYTF

J gene: TRBJ1-2
V gene: TRBV29-1
clone size: few
CDR3 protein: CSVTGTNYGYTF

J gene: NA
V gene: TRBV7-9
clone size: NA
CDR3 protein: CASILSGQGEQYF